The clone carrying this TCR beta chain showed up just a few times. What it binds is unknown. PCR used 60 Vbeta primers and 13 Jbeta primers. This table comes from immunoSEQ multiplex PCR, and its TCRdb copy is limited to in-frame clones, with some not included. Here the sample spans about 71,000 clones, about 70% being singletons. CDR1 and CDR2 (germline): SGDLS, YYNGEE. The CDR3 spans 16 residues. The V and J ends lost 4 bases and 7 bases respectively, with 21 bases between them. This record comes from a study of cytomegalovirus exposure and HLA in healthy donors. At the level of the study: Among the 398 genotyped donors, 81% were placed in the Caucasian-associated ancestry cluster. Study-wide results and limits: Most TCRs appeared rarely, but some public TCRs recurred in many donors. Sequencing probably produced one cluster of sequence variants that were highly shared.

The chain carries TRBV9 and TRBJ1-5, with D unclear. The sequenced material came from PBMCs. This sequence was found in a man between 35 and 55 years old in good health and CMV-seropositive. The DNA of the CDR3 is TGTGCCAGCAGCCTCGACGGAGGACCACGTGACCAGCCCCAGCATTTT. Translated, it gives CASSLDGGPRDQPQHF.